The clone carrying this T cell receptor beta chain was detected only a few times. Antigen: not known. TCRdb reprocessed the 5' RACE reads via MiXCR and lists one record per CDR3 protein. The sample lists 44,000 or so distinct CDR3 sequences, nearly 9.5% occurring once. This sample was included in a study of T-cell memory formation after mild COVID-19. Whole-study findings and limits: Among CD4+ contracting clones, most were CM and EM, and CD8+ ones EMRA. CD4/CD8 balance held among clones contracting day 15 to 85, and later expanders leaned CD4+. Researchers could not confirm that second-wave clones peaking on day 37 targeted SARS-CoV-2. There were some responding clones in pre-infection memory, which suggested that cross-reactive memory had joined.

V dropped 8 bases and J dropped 2; count of bases not matched to a gene: 3. Looked up from germline, CDR1 is LGHDT and CDR2 is YNNKEL (reference sequence). The CDR3 extends over 13 amino acids. This receptor was obtained from an adult woman who had mild COVID-19 (a few samples of this study predate the infection). Cell type and time point are not known. The chain employs TRBV3-1 and TRBJ2-3; 8 positions match TRBD2. Sequencing was performed on PBMCs or a T cell subset sorted from them (not recorded which). CDR3 loop: CASDGGATDTQYF. CDR3 DNA: TGTGCCAGCGACGGGGGGGCCACAGATACGCAGTATTTT.